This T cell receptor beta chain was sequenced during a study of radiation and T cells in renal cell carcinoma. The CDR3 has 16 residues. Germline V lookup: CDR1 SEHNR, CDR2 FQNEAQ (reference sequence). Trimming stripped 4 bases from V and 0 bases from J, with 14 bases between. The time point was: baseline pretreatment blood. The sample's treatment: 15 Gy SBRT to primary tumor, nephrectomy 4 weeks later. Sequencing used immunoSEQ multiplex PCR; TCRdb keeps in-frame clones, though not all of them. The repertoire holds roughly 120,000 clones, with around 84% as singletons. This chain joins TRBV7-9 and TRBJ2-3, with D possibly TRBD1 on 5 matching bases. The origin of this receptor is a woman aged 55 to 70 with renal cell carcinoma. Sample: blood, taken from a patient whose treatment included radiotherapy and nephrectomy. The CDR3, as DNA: TGTGCCAGCAGCTCCTCGACAGAGTCTAGCACAGATACGCAGTATTTT. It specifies CASSSSTESSTDTQYF.